A selection of T cell receptor beta chains follows, all from one sample in a study of T-cell reconstitution after alpha-beta-depleted transplantation in children. A single record per CDR3 protein comes from TCRdb applying MiXCR to the PCR reads. The sample records approximately 520,000 distinct CDR3 sequences, approximately 10% being singletons. The specimen was PBMCs, mostly from graft donor cells, collected 180 days after TCRalphabeta/CD19-depleted stem cell transplant. The receptors stem from a female patient between 2 and 15 years old who had a stem cell transplant for aplastic anemia, so the T cells may come from the graft donor. CDR3s include the opening cysteine and the closing phenylalanine or tryptophan. The D gene is left open where the match is weak. A clone size is listed for some rows: how often the clone was seen (once, few, many), or a class if it is expanded.

V gene	clone size	J gene	D gene	CDR3 protein	CDR3 DNA
TRBV7-2	many	TRBJ2-3	.	CASSPGVADTQYF	TGTGCCAGCAGCCCTGGGGTTGCAGATACGCAGTATTTT
TRBV12-3/TRBV12-4	.	TRBJ1-1	.	CASRPLVLEAFF	TGTGCCAGCAGACCGCTGGTTCTCGAAGCTTTCTTT
TRBV11-2	few	TRBJ2-3	.	CASSSGPSGYGDTQYF	TGTGCCAGCAGCTCCGGGCCTAGTGGTTATGGAGATACGCAGTATTTT
TRBV5-1	.	TRBJ1-4	.	CASSLGQANEKLFF	TGCGCCAGCAGCTTGGGACAGGCGAATGAAAAACTGTTTTTT
TRBV6-5	.	TRBJ1-1	TRBD1	CASSYHWDSALNTEAFF	TGTGCCAGCAGTTACCATTGGGACAGTGCCTTGAACACTGAAGCTTTCTTT
TRBV4-3	.	TRBJ2-7	.	CASSQGTDYEQYF	TGCGCCAGCAGCCAAGGGACTGACTACGAGCAGTACTTC
TRBV7-2	.	TRBJ2-1	.	CASSSSRNHEQFF	TGTGCCAGCAGCTCAAGCAGGAATCATGAGCAGTTCTTC
TRBV7-9	many	TRBJ2-3	.	CASNLAGRETDTQYF	TGTGCCAGCAACCTTGCGGGGAGAGAAACAGATACGCAGTATTTT
TRBV15	many	TRBJ1-3	.	CATSRGTPRRIRSGNTIYF	TGTGCCACCAGCAGAGGGACACCGAGGAGGATTAGGTCTGGAAACACCATATATTTT
TRBV20-1	.	TRBJ1-5	TRBD1	CSALQGGNQPQHF	TGCAGTGCTCTACAGGGGGGAAACCAGCCCCAGCATTTT
TRBV5-1	.	TRBJ1-2	.	CASTVGHSLPYGYTF	TGCGCCAGCACCGTGGGACACAGCCTCCCCTATGGCTACACCTTC
TRBV20-1	many	TRBJ2-1	TRBD1	CSRPGQGSNEQFF	TGCAGCCGGCCGGGACAGGGGTCGAATGAGCAGTTCTTC
TRBV28	.	TRBJ1-2	.	CASSFPYIGYTF	TGTGCCAGCAGTTTCCCATACATAGGCTACACCTTC
TRBV28	many	TRBJ2-1	TRBD2	CASSSPAAGGPNEQFF	TGTGCCAGCAGTTCTCCAGCGGCGGGAGGGCCGAATGAGCAGTTCTTC
TRBV11-2	few	TRBJ2-3	.	CASSLVLRGRHEQYF	TGTGCCAGCAGCTTAGTGCTCAGAGGCCGTCATGAGCAGTATTTT